These 10 T cell receptor beta chains share one sample of origin, sequenced in a study of beta chain features in type 1 diabetes. All of the isolated RNA was reverse transcribed, so expressed TCRB transcripts were sequenced. Using immunoSEQ multiplex PCR, the repertoire was profiled, and TCRdb retains in-frame clones only, with some absent. The sample lists 120,000 to 150,000 clones, 10% seen once, with under 1.5% in the top ten. Sequenced sample: naive CD4+ T cells from blood. The source of these receptors is a man aged 18 to 29 in good health.

The chain is built from TRBV19 and TRBJ1-2; TRBD1 aligns across 7 bases. Per the germline V gene, CDR1 is LNHDA and CDR2 is SQIVND (reference sequence). The CDR3 totals 13 residues. J was trimmed by 8 bases and V by 8 bases; bases with no gene match: 11. CDR3 sequence (DNA): TGTGCCAGTGGCCTACAGGGGTTCGGCGGCTACACCTTC. This translates into CASGLQGFGGYTF.

This clone turned up a few times. The V gene is TRBV30, the J gene TRBJ1-5; 9 nucleotides align to TRBD1. CDR1 and CDR2 (germline): GTSNPN, SVGIG (reference sequence). The CDR3 is 15 residues long. Trimming cost V 2 bases and J 7 bases; bases outside gene matches: 9. The CDR3 sequence is CAWSPLDRGGQPQHF. The CDR3 DNA reads as TGTGCCTGGAGTCCCTTGGACAGGGGTGGACAGCCCCAGCATTTT.

This clone turned up a few times. The genes are TRBV4-3 and TRBJ2-7, with 12 nucleotides matching TRBD1. Germline CDR1 and CDR2: LGHNA and YSLEER. The CDR3 consists of 14 residues. The J segment lost 6 bases and the V segment lost 4 bases, leaving 4 bases of the junction unmatched. CDR3 protein: CASSPGTGGSEQYF. The DNA for the CDR3 is TGCGCCAGCAGCCCGGGGACAGGGGGCAGCGAGCAGTACTTC.

This clone was found a few times. The V gene is TRBV4-2, the J gene TRBJ2-2; 10 positions agree with TRBD2. The CDR3 extends over 17 amino acids. The germline CDR1 and CDR2 sequences are LGHNA and YNFKEQ. V was pared by 0 bases and J by 7 bases, with 8 bases of the junction left unmatched. The CDR3 spells CASSQDPSGGAGGELFF. The DNA of the CDR3 is TGTGCCAGCAGCCAAGATCCCAGCGGGGGGGCCGGCGGGGAGCTGTTTTTT.

This clone was observed a few times. The chain is built from TRBV9 and TRBJ2-3, with 7 bases that match TRBD2. CDR3 size: 17 residues. The junction had 11 bases not matched to a gene; V was cut back by 4 bases and J by 0 bases. The germline CDR1 and CDR2 sequences are SGDLS and YYNGEE. The CDR3 loop reads CASSTPETSISTDTQYF. CDR3 nucleotide sequence: TGTGCCAGCAGCACACCGGAGACTAGCATTAGCACAGATACGCAGTATTTT.

This clone appeared a few times. The chain joins TRBV5-1 to TRBJ2-7; 12 bases are a match to TRBD2. There are 15 residues in the CDR3. Germline CDR1 SGHRS, CDR2 YFSETQ. Trimming removed 4 bases from V and 6 bases from J; junction bases left unmatched: 8. CDR3 region: CASSPLAGGPGEQYF. Written as DNA, the CDR3 is TGCGCCAGCAGCCCGCTAGCGGGGGGGCCCGGCGAGCAGTACTTC.

This clone showed up just a few times. The chain uses TRBV5-1 and TRBJ2-3, with D uncertain. Trimming took off 5 bases at V and 3 bases at J, with 7 bases between the two ends. The CDR3 contains 12 residues. Germline CDR1 and CDR2: SGHRS and YFSETQ. The CDR3 coding sequence is TGCGCCAGCAGTTCATTGACAGATACGCAGTATTTT. This sequence encodes CASSSLTDTQYF.

The CDR3 DNA reads as TGTGCCAGCAGCCAAAAGCCGGACAGGAACTCCTACGAGCAGTACTTC. Protein sequence: CASSQKPDRNSYEQYF. This chain links TRBV5-4 with TRBJ2-7; 7 nucleotides match TRBD1. The junction had 10 bases not matched to a gene; V was cut back by 4 bases and J by 0 bases. Germline loops: CDR1 SGHNT, CDR2 YYREEE (reference sequence). The CDR3 is 16 residues long.

There are a few counts of this clone. The chain has TRBV7-8 and TRBJ1-6; TRBD1 matches 7 bases. The CDR3 is 16 residues long. Germline V gene sequence: CDR1 SGHVS, CDR2 FQNEAQ. The J segment lost 6 bases and the V segment lost 5 bases, leaving 10 bases of the junction unmatched. The CDR3 loop is CASSPQTGRGNSPLHF. For the CDR3, the DNA is TGTGCCAGCAGCCCACAGACAGGGCGGGGTAATTCACCCCTCCACTTT. The full variable domain, completed using reference TRBV7-8 and TRBJ1-6, is GAGVSQSPRYKVAKRGQDVALRCDPISGHVSLFWYQQALGQGPEFLTYFQNEAQLDKSGLPSDRFFAERPEGSVSTLKIQRTQQEDSAVYLCASSPQTGRGNSPLHFGNGTRLTVT.

This clone was found a few times. V is TRBV5-4 and J is TRBJ2-7, with D maybe TRBD2 (6 bases). The CDR3 covers 13 residues. Germline CDR1 SGHNT, CDR2 YYREEE (reference sequence). V was cut by 2 bases and J by 7 bases, with 13 bases left in between. The CDR3 DNA sequence: TGTGCCAGCAGCTTACGGGGGAAGCGGGAGCAGTACTTC. Translating it yields CASSLRGKREQYF.